The rows below give T cell receptor beta chains drawn from one sample of a study of T cell changes during pregnancy in multiple sclerosis. Libraries were prepared by immunoSEQ multiplex PCR; TCRdb keeps only in-frame clonotypes and omits some of them. The data contain over 55,000 clones, 90% to 95% of them seen just once; the ten biggest clones take up less than 4%. The specimen was CD8+ T cells from peripheral blood mononuclear cells, collected in the third trimester of pregnancy. Receptors were obtained from a female donor with multiple sclerosis, enrolled in a pregnancy study. Each CDR3 is given with its conserved first and last residue. The order of the fields is V gene, J gene, D gene, clone size, CDR3 DNA, CDR3 protein. D genes are given only for firm matches. Not every row has a clone size; where given, it reads once, few, many or a size class.

>TRBV13|TRBJ2-1|-|-
TGTGCCAGCAGCCCCCCTCCTAGCGTGTCCTACAATGAGCAGTTCTTC
CASSPPPSVSYNEQFF
>TRBV29-1|TRBJ2-7|-|-
TGCAGCGTTGAAGTAGGCGGAAACCTCTACGAGCAGTACTTC
CSVEVGGNLYEQYF
>TRBV19|TRBJ2-7|-|-
TGTGCCAGTAGTATATATCTCGGCTACGAGCAGTACTTC
CASSIYLGYEQYF
>TRBV5-1|TRBJ2-6|-|-
TGCGCCAGCAGCTTGGGAGTACAGGCCTACTCTGGGGCCAACGTCCTGACTTTC
CASSLGVQAYSGANVLTF
>TRBV19|TRBJ2-7|TRBD2|-
TGTGCCAGTAGTATGGTACCTAGCGGGAACGAGCAGTACTTC
CASSMVPSGNEQYF
>TRBV13|TRBJ2-7|-|-
TGTGCCAGCAGCTTCGGCGGGTCCTACGAGCAGTACTTC
CASSFGGSYEQYF
>TRBV9|TRBJ2-7|TRBD2|-
TGTGCCAGCAGCCCCGGCGGGGGGGGCTACGAGCAGTACTTC
CASSPGGGGYEQYF
>TRBV7-2|TRBJ1-4|-|-
TGTGCCAGCAGCTTAGCAGGGGGTGGAGAAAAACTGTTTTTT
CASSLAGGGEKLFF
>TRBV29-1|TRBJ2-7|TRBD2|-
TGCAGCGTCAAGCTCGGACTAGCGGGATTGGTGGAGCAGTACTTC
CSVKLGLAGLVEQYF
>TRBV19|TRBJ2-1|TRBD2|-
TGTGCCAGTAGTCCCCTAGCGGTCCACTACAATGAGCAGTTCTTC
CASSPLAVHYNEQFF
>TRBV5-6|TRBJ2-7|-|once
TGTGCCAGCAGCTTGGCCGTCCTAAGCTCCTACGAGCAGTACTTC
CASSLAVLSSYEQYF
>TRBV12-5|TRBJ2-1|-|once
TGTGCTAGTGGTCTCGACAATGAGCAGTTCTTC
CASGLDNEQFF
>TRBV2|TRBJ2-2|-|-
TGTGCCAGCAGTGAAGATAGCGGTGAAGGGGAGCTGTTTTTT
CASSEDSGEGELFF
>TRBV5-6|TRBJ1-1|-|-
TGTGCCAGCAGCTTGATAGGGAGCACTGAAGCTTTCTTT
CASSLIGSTEAFF
>TRBV28|TRBJ2-7|TRBD1|-
TGTGCCAGCAGAACAGGGGCGACCTACGAGCAGTACTTC
CASRTGATYEQYF
>TRBV30|TRBJ1-2|-|-
TGTGCCTGGAGTTCAGGGGTTAGTTCTAACTATGGCTACACCTTC
CAWSSGVSSNYGYTF
>TRBV4-1|TRBJ1-2|TRBD1|-
TGCGCCAGCAGCCCAGGACAGGCCCACTATGGCTACACCTTC
CASSPGQAHYGYTF
>TRBV29-1|TRBJ2-7|TRBD1|once
TGCAGCGTTGAATACCGGGACAGGGCCTACGAGCAGTACTTC
CSVEYRDRAYEQYF
>TRBV11-2|TRBJ2-7|TRBD2|-
TGTGCCAGCAGCTTAGGGGCGGGAGCCCCCAACGAGCAGTACTTC
CASSLGAGAPNEQYF
>TRBV7-9|TRBJ2-3|-|-
TGTGCCAGCAGTTTCCAATCCCCGATTCTACAGATTACGCAGTATTTT
CASSFQSPILQITQYF
>TRBV14|TRBJ2-3|TRBD1|-
TGTGCCAGCAGCCACTCGGGACAGGTTTATACAGATACGCAGTATTTT
CASSHSGQVYTDTQYF
>TRBV7-6|TRBJ2-5|-|-
TGTGCCAGCAGCTTACCCGAGCAAGAGACCCAGTACTTC
CASSLPEQETQYF
>TRBV7-9|TRBJ2-7|TRBD2|-
TGTGCCAGCAGCTTAATGAGGCTAGCGGGACCCTACGAGCAGTACTTC
CASSLMRLAGPYEQYF
>TRBV4-1|TRBJ2-7|TRBD1|-
TGCGCCAGCAGCCAGGTAGGAACAGGGGTGAGCTCCTACGAGCAGTACTTC
CASSQVGTGVSSYEQYF
>TRBV4-1|TRBJ1-1|-|-
TGCGCCAGCAGCCAAGAACTTTGGGGGGGCCTGAACACTGAAGCTTTCTTT
CASSQELWGGLNTEAFF
>TRBV11-3|TRBJ2-3|-|-
TGTGCCAGCAGCTTTCGGGGATACGGCACAGATACGCAGTATTTT
CASSFRGYGTDTQYF
>TRBV6-6|TRBJ1-4|TRBD1|-
TGTGCCAGCAGCCCTTGGACAGGCGCAACTAATGAAAAACTGTTTTTT
CASSPWTGATNEKLFF